This T cell receptor beta chain was observed in a study of shared clonotypes between healthy human individuals. Naive CD8 cells were CD45RO-negative, positively selected for CCR7, excluding terminally differentiated effector memory CD45RA+ cells. Several immunoSEQ 96-well plates shared each subset's DNA, each plate a replicate. Sorted-subset replicate PCRs used 200 ng of genomic DNA. This amount corresponded to 25,000 to 30,000 T cell genomes. Using immunoSEQ multiplex PCR, the repertoire was profiled, and TCRdb retains in-frame clones only, with some absent. This table holds around 2,000,000 clones, about 92% found once. Germline assignment: CDR1 SGDLS and CDR2 YYNGEE. Germline trimming cut 2 bases from V and 3 bases from J; bases unmatched to any gene: 6. The CDR3 loop spans 17 amino acids.

The specimen was naive CD8+ T cells from PBMCs. The chain joins TRBV9 to TRBJ2-3; 13 bases map to TRBD2. The sequence derives from a man aged 18 to 30 in good health. Some clones in this sample may be carry-over from other donors' samples. The CDR3 nucleotides are TGTGCCAGCAGCGTGTGGACTAGCGGGAGAGGTACAGATACGCAGTATTTT. Translation gives CASSVWTSGRGTDTQYF.